A few counts support the clone carrying this TCR beta chain. The J segment lost 6 bases and the V segment lost 1 base, leaving 7 bases of the junction unmatched. The CDR3 is made up of 15 amino acids. Preparation of the TCRbeta library used unique molecular identifiers. From the PCR reads, TCRdb called clonotypes with MiXCR, one entry per CDR3 protein. The sample holds over 550,000 distinct CDR3 sequences, 10% seen once. These data come from a study of T-cell reconstitution after alpha-beta-depleted transplantation in children. The rearrangement links TRBV12-3 or TRBV12-4 to TRBJ1-2, with 8 bases that match TRBD1. The sequence was collected from a human donor who donated a stem cell graft to a child with acute myeloid leukemia. The specimen comprised PBMCs from the stem cell graft donor, sampled from the stem cell graft. This chain's CDR3 is CASSLGQGARDGYTF. The DNA of the CDR3 is TGTGCCAGCAGTTTAGGGCAGGGGGCGCGGGATGGCTACACCTTC.